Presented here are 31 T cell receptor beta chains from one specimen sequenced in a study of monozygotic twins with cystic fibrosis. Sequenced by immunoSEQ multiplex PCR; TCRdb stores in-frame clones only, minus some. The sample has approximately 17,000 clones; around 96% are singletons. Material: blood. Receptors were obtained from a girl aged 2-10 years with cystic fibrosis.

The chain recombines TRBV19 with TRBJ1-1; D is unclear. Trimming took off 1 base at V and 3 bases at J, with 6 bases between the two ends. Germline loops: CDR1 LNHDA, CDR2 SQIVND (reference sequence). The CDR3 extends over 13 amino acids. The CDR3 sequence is CASSIVWDTEAFF. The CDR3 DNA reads TGTGCCAGTAGTATAGTATGGGACACTGAAGCTTTCTTT.

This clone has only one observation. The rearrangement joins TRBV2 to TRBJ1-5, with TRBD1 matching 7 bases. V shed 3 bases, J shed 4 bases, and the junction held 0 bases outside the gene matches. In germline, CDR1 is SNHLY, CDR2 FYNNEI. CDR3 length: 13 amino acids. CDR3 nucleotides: TGTGCCAGCAGTGACAGGGGGAATCAGCCCCAGCATTTT. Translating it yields CASSDRGNQPQHF.

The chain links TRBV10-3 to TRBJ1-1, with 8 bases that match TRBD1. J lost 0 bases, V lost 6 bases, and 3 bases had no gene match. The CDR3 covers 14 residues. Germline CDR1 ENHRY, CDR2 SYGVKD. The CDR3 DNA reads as TGTGCCATCAGAGCGGACAGGGTGAACACTGAAGCTTTCTTT. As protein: CAIRADRVNTEAFF.

The chain's CDR3 is CASSYPGRGSPLHF. CDR3 nucleotides: TGTGCCAGCAGTTACCCAGGGAGGGGTTCACCCCTCCACTTT. V usage is TRBV6-7 and J usage is TRBJ1-6; D might be TRBD1 (5 bases). TRBV6-7 is flagged as an ORF with uncertain function. Trimming left V 2 bases short and J 9 bases short, with 11 bases between. The CDR3 loop spans 14 amino acids.

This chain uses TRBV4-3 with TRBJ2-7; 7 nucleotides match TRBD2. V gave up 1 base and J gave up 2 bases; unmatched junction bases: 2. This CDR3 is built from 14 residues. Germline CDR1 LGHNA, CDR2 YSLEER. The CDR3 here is CASSQVRGAYEQYF. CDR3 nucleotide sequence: TGCGCCAGCAGCCAAGTTCGGGGGGCCTACGAGCAGTACTTC.

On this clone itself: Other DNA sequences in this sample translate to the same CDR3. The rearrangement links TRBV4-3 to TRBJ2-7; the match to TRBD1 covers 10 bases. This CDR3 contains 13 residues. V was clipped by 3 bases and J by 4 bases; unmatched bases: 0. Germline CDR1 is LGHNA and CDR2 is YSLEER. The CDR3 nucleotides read TGCGCCAGCAGCCAGGACAGGGGGTACGAGCAGTACTTC. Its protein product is CASSQDRGYEQYF.

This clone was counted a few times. Here the CDR3 DNA reads TGTGCCAGCAGCTTAGCAGCGGGGGGTTACAATGAGCAGTTCTTC. It encodes CASSLAAGGYNEQFF. This chain links TRBV7-6 with TRBJ2-1, with 9 bases identical to TRBD2. Trimming cost V 0 bases and J 4 bases; bases outside gene matches: 1. The CDR3 has 15 amino acids. Germline V gene data show CDR1 as SGHVS and CDR2 as FNYEAQ.

This CDR3 is CASSTSGTNEQFF. For the CDR3, the DNA is TGTGCCAGCAGTACTAGCGGGACCAATGAGCAGTTCTTC. V and J are TRBV25-1 and TRBJ2-1, with 10 bases aligning to TRBD2. Germline CDR1 is MGHDK and CDR2 is SYGVNS. This CDR3 is built from 13 residues. V shed 5 bases and J 6 bases; nucleotides not matched to a gene: 1.

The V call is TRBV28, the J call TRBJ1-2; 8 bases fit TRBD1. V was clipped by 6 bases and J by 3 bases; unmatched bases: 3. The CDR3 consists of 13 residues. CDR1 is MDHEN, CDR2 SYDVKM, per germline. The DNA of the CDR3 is TGTGCCAGCAGCACAGGGGGGTACTATGGCTACACCTTC. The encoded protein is CASSTGGYYGYTF.

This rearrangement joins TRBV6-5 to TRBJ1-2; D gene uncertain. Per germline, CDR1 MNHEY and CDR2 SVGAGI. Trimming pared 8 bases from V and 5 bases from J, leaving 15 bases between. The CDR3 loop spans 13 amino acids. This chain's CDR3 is CASRSSLGYGYTF. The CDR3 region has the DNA TGTGCCAGCCGGTCGAGTCTCGGATATGGCTACACCTTC.

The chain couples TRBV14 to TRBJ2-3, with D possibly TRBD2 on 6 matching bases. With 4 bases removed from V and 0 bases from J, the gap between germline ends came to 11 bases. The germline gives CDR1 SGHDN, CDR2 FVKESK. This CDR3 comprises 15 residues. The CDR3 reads CASSPGLPSTDTQYF. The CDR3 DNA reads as TGTGCCAGCAGCCCGGGACTTCCTAGCACAGATACGCAGTATTTT.

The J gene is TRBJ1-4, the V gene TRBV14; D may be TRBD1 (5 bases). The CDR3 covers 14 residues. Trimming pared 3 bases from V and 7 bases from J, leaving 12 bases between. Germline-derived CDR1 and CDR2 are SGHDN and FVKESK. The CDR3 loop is CASSQGDYSEKLFF. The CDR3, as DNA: TGTGCCAGCAGCCAGGGGGATTATAGTGAAAAACTGTTTTTT.

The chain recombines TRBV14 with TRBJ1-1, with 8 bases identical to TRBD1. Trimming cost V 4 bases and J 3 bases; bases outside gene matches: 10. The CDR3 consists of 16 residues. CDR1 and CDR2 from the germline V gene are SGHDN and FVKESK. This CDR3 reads CASSPTGQGGDTEAFF. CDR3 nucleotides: TGTGCCAGCAGCCCAACCGGACAGGGCGGGGACACTGAAGCTTTCTTT.

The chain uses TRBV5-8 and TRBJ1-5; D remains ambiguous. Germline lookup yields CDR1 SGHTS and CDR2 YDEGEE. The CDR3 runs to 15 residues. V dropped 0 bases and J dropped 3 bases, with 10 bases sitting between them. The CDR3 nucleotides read TGTGCCAGCAGCTTGGTCGGCAGCCTCAATCAGCCCCAGCATTTT. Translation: CASSLVGSLNQPQHF.

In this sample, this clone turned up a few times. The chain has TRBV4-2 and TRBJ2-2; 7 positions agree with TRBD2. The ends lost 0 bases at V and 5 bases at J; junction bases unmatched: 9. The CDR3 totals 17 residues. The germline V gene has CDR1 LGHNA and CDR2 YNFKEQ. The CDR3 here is CASSQEFPRGRTGELFF. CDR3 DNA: TGTGCCAGCAGCCAAGAATTCCCGCGGGGGAGGACCGGGGAGCTGTTTTTT.

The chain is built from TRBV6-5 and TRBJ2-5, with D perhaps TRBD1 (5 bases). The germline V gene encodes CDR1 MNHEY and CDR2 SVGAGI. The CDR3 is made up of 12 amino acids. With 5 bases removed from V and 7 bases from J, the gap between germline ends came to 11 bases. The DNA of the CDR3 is TGTGCCAGCAGTGTGTTTAGGGGGACCCAGTACTTC. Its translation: CASSVFRGTQYF.

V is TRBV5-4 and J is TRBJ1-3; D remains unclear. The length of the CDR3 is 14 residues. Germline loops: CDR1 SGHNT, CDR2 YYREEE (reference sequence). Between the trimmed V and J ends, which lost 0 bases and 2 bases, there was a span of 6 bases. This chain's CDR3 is CASSLDGTGNTIYF. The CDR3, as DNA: TGTGCCAGCAGCTTGGACGGAACTGGAAACACCATATATTTT.

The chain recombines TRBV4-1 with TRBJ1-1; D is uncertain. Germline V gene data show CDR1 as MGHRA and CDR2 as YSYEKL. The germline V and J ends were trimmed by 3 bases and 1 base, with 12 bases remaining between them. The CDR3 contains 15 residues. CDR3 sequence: CASSHPTWGNTEAFF. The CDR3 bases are TGCGCCAGCAGCCACCCGACGTGGGGGAACACTGAAGCTTTCTTT.

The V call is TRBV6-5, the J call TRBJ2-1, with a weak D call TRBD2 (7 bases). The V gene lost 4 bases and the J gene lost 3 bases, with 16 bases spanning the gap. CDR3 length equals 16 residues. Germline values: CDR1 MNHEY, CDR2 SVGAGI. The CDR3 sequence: CASSWGGGNVYNEQFF. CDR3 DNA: TGTGCCAGCAGTTGGGGCGGGGGCAACGTCTACAATGAGCAGTTCTTC.

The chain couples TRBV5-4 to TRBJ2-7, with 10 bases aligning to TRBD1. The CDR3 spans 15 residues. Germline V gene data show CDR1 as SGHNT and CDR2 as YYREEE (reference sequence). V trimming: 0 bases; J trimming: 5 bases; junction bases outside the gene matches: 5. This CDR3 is CASSLVGQGDHEQYF. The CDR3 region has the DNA TGTGCCAGCAGCTTGGTTGGACAGGGGGATCACGAGCAGTACTTC.

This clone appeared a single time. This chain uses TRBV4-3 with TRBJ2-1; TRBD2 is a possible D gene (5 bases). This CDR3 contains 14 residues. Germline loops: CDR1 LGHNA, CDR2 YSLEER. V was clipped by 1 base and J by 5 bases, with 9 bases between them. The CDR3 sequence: CASSQGRNNNEQFF. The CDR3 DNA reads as TGCGCCAGCAGCCAAGGGAGGAACAACAATGAGCAGTTCTTC.

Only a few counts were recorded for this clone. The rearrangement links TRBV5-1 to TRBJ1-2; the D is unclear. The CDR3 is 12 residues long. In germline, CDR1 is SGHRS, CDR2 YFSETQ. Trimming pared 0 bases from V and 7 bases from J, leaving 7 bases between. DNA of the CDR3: TGCGCCAGCAGCTTGGACGGTGGTGGCTACACCTTC. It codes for CASSLDGGGYTF.

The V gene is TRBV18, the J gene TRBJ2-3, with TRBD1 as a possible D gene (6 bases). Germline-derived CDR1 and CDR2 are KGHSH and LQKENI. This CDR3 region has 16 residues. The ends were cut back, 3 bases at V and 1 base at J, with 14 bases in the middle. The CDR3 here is CASSPGGQHRTDTQYF. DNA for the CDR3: TGTGCCAGCTCACCTGGTGGACAGCATCGCACAGATACGCAGTATTTT.

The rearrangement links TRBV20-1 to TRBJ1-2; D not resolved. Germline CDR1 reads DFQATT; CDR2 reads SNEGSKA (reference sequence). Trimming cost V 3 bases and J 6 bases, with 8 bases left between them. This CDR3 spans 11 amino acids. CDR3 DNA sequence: TGCAGTGCTAGTGGACGGGATGGCTACACCTTC. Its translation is CSASGRDGYTF.

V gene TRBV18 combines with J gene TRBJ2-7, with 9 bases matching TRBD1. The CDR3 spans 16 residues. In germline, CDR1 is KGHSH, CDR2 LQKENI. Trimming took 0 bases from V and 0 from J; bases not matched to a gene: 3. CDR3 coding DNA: TGTGCCAGCTCACCACCGGGGACAGGGATCTCCTACGAGCAGTACTTC. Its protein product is CASSPPGTGISYEQYF.

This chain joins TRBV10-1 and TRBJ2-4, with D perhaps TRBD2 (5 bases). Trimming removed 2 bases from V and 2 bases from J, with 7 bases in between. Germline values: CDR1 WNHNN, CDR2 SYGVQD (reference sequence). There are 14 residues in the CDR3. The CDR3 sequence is CASSEEGTKNIQYF. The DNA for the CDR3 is TGCGCCAGCAGTGAGGAGGGAACCAAAAACATTCAGTACTTC.

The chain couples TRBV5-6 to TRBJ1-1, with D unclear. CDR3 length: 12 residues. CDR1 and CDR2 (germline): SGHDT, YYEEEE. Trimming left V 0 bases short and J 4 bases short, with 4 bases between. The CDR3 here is CASSLGATEAFF. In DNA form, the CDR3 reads TGTGCCAGCAGCTTGGGCGCCACTGAAGCTTTCTTT. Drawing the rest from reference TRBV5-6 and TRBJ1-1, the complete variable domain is DAGVTQSPTHLIKTRGQQVTLRCSPKSGHDTVSWYQQALGQGPQFIFQYYEEEERQRGNFPDRFSGHQFPNYSSELNVNALLLGDSALYLCASSLGATEAFFGQGTRLTVV.

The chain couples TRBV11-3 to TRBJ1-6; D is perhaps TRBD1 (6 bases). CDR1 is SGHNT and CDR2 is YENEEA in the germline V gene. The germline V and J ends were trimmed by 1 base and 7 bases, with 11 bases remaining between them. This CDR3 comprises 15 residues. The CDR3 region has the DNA TGTGCCAGCAGCTTAGGTGCAGGGGACAATTCACCCCTCCACTTT. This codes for CASSLGAGDNSPLHF.

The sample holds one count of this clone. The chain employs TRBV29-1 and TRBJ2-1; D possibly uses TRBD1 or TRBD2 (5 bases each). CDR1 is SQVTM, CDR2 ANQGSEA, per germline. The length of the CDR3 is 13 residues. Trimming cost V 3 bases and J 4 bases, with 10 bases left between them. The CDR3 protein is CSVDRDHYNEQFF. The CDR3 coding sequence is TGCAGCGTTGATCGGGACCATTACAATGAGCAGTTCTTC.

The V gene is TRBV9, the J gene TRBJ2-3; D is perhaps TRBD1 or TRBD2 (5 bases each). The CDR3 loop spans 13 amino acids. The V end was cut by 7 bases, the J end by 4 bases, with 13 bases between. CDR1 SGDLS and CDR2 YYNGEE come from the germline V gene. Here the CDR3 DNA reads TGTGCCAGCGGACGGGGCGTATCAGATACGCAGTATTTT. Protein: CASGRGVSDTQYF. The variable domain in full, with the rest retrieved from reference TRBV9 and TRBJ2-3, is DSGVTQTPKHLITATGQRVTLRCSPRSGDLSVYWYQQSLDQGLQFLIQYYNGEERAKGNILERFSAQQFPDLHSELNLSSLELGDSALYFCASGRGVSDTQYFGPGTRLTVL.

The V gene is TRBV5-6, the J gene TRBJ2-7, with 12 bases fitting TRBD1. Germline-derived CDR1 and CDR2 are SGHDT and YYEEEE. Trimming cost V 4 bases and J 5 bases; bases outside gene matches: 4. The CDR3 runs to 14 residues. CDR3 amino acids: CASSVRDRGHEQYF. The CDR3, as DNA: TGTGCCAGCAGCGTCCGGGACAGGGGGCACGAGCAGTACTTC.